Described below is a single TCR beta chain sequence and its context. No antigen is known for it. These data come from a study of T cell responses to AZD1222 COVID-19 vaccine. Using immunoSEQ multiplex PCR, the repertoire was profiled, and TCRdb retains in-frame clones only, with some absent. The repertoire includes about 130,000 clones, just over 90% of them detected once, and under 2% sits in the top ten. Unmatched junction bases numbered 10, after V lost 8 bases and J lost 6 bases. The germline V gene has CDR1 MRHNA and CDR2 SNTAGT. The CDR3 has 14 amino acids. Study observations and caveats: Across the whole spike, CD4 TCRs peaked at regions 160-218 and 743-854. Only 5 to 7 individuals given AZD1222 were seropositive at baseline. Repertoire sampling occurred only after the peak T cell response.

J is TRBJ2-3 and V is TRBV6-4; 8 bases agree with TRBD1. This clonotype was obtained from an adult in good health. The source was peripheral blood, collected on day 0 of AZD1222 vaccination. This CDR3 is CASSTQGAGDTQYF. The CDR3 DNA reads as TGTGCCAGCTCAACCCAGGGGGCCGGGGATACGCAGTATTTT.